These 21 T cell receptor beta chains share one sample of origin, sequenced in a study of T cells expressing NK-cell markers. TCRdb re-called the 5' RACE reads and shows each CDR3 protein once, DNA omitted. Its table records approximately 380,000 distinct CDR3 sequences. The sequenced sample consisted of blood T cells: a sorted CD56 or NKG2C T cell subset, CD4+ or CD8+ T cells, or bulk PBMC T cells (not recorded which). The receptors were gathered from a man aged 18-75 years in good health.

The chain carries TRBV18 and TRBJ1-1; TCRdb reports TRBD1, a call that lacks DNA to check it against. The CDR3 sequence is 14 residues long. Germline-derived CDR1 and CDR2 are KGHSH and LQKENI. This chain's CDR3 is CASSPTQGGTEAFF.

J is TRBJ1-1 and V is TRBV27. The length of the CDR3 is 14 residues. Germline assignment: CDR1 MNHEY and CDR2 SMNVEV (reference sequence). CDR3 amino acids: CASSRQHTNTEAFF.

The chain is built from TRBV7-9 and TRBJ2-5. CDR3 length: 12 residues. Germline CDR1 reads SEHNR; CDR2 reads FQNEAQ (reference sequence). CDR3 sequence reads: CASSFQRETQYF.

J is TRBJ1-3 and V is TRBV7-6; there is no DNA to check the TCRdb D call of TRBD1. The CDR3 runs to 16 residues. CDR1 is SGHVS and CDR2 is FNYEAQ in the germline V gene. The CDR3 here is CASSRTDRAAGNTIYF.

The chain is built from TRBV12-3 or TRBV12-4 and TRBJ1-5; TCRdb proposes TRBD1, but this gene call is untestable without DNA. This CDR3 is built from 15 residues. The CDR3 protein is CASSPGVLRNQPQHF.

The CDR3 reads CASSQQGDGTDTQYF. The chain couples TRBV7-9 to TRBJ2-3; TCRdb's D call of TRBD1 is untestable without DNA. CDR1 is SEHNR, CDR2 FQNEAQ, per germline (reference sequence). The CDR3 has 15 residues.

J is TRBJ2-7 and V is TRBV11-2; the TCRdb call, TRBD1, lacks DNA for checking. The CDR3 is 15 amino acids. CDR1 SGHAT and CDR2 FQNNGV come from the germline V gene. The chain's CDR3 is CASSKNGQGSYEQYF.

V usage is TRBV21-1 and J usage is TRBJ2-2. TRBV21-1 constitutes a pseudogene. The CDR3 covers 18 residues. CDR3 residues: CASSKKRYRSANTGELFF.

The rearrangement joins TRBV7-9 to TRBJ1-1; with no DNA, the TCRdb D assignment of TRBD1 cannot be verified. This CDR3 region has 15 residues. Germline V gives CDR1 SEHNR, CDR2 FQNEAQ (reference sequence). The CDR3 protein is CASSLGSTGNTEAFF.

The chain is built from TRBV27 and TRBJ2-3; TCRdb gives TRBD1 as the D gene, but with no DNA this cannot be confirmed. Germline loops: CDR1 MNHEY, CDR2 SMNVEV (reference sequence). The CDR3 has 13 amino acids. The CDR3 region is CASRGGVSGTQYF.

The chain has TRBV5-1 and TRBJ1-6; TCRdb names TRBD1, which stays unverified in the absence of DNA. Germline lookup yields CDR1 SGHRS and CDR2 YFSETQ. The CDR3 spans 16 residues. The CDR3 sequence is CASSLDGTGPGAPLHF. The variable domain in full, completed from reference TRBV5-1 and TRBJ1-6, reads KAGVTQTPRYLIKTRGQQVTLSCSPISGHRSVSWYQQTPGQGLQFLFEYFSETQRNKGNFPGRFSGRQFSNSRSEMNVSTLELGDSALYLCASSLDGTGPGAPLHFGNGTRLTVT.

V usage is TRBV29-1 and J usage is TRBJ1-4. The CDR3 is 17 amino acids. CDR1 SQVTM and CDR2 ANQGSEA come from the germline V gene. CDR3 protein: CSVFTSLREATNEKLFF. Drawing the rest from reference TRBV29-1 and TRBJ1-4, the complete variable domain is SAVISQKPSRDICQRGTSLTIQCQVDSQVTMMFWYRQQPGQSLTLIATANQGSEATYESGFVIDKFPISRPNLTFSTLTVSNMSPEDSSIYLCSVFTSLREATNEKLFFGSGTQLSVL.

The chain uses TRBV7-2 and TRBJ2-1. CDR3 length equals 15 residues. Germline V CDR1 and CDR2: SGHTA, FQGNSA. The CDR3 protein is CASTTERGYYNEQFF. Full variable domain (missing parts from reference TRBV7-2 and TRBJ2-1): GAGVSQSPSNKVTEKGKDVELRCDPISGHTALYWYRQSLGQGLEFLIYFQGNSAPDKSGLPSDRFSAERTGGSVSTLTIQRTQQEDSAVYLCASTTERGYYNEQFFGPGTRLTVL.

The rearrangement links TRBV5-1 to TRBJ1-2. Germline lookup yields CDR1 SGHRS and CDR2 YFSETQ. The CDR3 runs to 14 residues. The CDR3 region is CASRSDRMLYGYTF.

V and J are TRBV7-9 and TRBJ1-2; as DNA is missing, the TRBD1 call by TCRdb cannot be tested. CDR1 and CDR2 from the germline V gene are SEHNR and FQNEAQ (reference sequence). This CDR3 region has 14 residues. CDR3 in amino acids: CASGRRTENYGYTF. The variable domain in full, with the rest retrieved from reference TRBV7-9 and TRBJ1-2, is DTGVSQNPRHKITKRGQNVTFRCDPISEHNRLYWYRQTLGQGPEFLTYFQNEAQLEKSRLLSDRFSAERPKGSFSTLEIQRTEQGDSAMYLCASGRRTENYGYTFGSGTRLTVV.

CDR3 amino acids: CASSEARQGGYIQYF. This chain links TRBV2 with TRBJ2-4; TCRdb reports TRBD1, a call that lacks DNA to check it against. The germline CDR1 and CDR2 sequences are SNHLY and FYNNEI. This CDR3 has 15 amino acids. The full variable domain, in which reference TRBV2 and TRBJ2-4 provide the parts outside the CDR3, is EPEVTQTPSHQVTQMGQEVILRCVPISNHLYFYWYRQILGQKVEFLVSFYNNEISEKSEIFDDQFSVERPDGSNFTLKIRSTKLEDSAMYFCASSEARQGGYIQYFGAGTRLSVL.

The V and J genes are TRBV3-1 and TRBJ2-2. This CDR3 spans 15 amino acids. Germline values: CDR1 LGHDT, CDR2 YNNKEL (reference sequence). CDR3 sequence: CASSQAKSFTGELFF.

This chain links TRBV6-2 or TRBV6-3 with TRBJ2-2; TCRdb selects TRBD2, and the lack of DNA leaves this call unchecked. This CDR3 is 19 amino acids long. Germline assignment: CDR1 MNHEY and CDR2 SVGEGT. This CDR3 is CASSYRTSGGPRGTGELFF.

The chain carries TRBV12-3 or TRBV12-4 and TRBJ2-3; TCRdb names TRBD2, which stays unverified in the absence of DNA. The CDR3 extends over 16 amino acids. The CDR3 is CASSSGLAGITDTQYF.

This chain joins TRBV7-8 and TRBJ1-2; TCRdb's assignment of TRBD1 cannot be checked, as there is no DNA. This CDR3 is 14 amino acids long. The germline V gene has CDR1 SGHVS and CDR2 FQNEAQ. The chain's CDR3 is CASSLDRVGYGYTF.

The chain links TRBV4-1 to TRBJ2-3. This CDR3 spans 15 amino acids. The germline V gene encodes CDR1 MGHRA and CDR2 YSYEKL. The CDR3: CASSQSDGGTDTQYF.